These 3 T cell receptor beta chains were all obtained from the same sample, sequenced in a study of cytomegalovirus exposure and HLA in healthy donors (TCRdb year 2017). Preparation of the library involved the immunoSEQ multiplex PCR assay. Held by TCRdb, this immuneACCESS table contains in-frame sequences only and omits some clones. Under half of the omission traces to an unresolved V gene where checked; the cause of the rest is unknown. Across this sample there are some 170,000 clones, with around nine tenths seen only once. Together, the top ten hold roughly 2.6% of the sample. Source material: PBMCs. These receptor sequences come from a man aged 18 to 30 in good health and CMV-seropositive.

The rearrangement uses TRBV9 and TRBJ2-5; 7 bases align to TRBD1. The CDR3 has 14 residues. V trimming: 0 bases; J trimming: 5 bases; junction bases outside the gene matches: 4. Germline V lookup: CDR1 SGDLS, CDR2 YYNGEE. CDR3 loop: CASSVGGGWETQYF. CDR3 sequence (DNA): TGTGCCAGCAGCGTAGGAGGGGGCTGGGAGACCCAGTACTTC.

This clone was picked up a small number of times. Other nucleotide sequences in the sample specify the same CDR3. The CDR3 loop reads CASSKQGNYGYTF. Written as DNA, the CDR3 is TGTGCCAGTAGTAAACAGGGAAACTATGGCTACACCTTC. V is TRBV19 and J is TRBJ1-2; D may be TRBD1 (6 bases). Per germline, CDR1 LNHDA and CDR2 SQIVND (reference sequence). This CDR3 has 13 residues. V was pared by 4 bases and J by 2 bases, with 8 bases between.

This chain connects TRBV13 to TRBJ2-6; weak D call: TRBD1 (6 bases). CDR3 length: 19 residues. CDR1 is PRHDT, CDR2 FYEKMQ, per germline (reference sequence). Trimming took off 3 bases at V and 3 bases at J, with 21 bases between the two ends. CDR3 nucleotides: TGTGCCAGCAGCTTGGGGCCGGGACACTTACCTTATGGGGCCAACGTCCTGACTTTC. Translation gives CASSLGPGHLPYGANVLTF.